This is a list of T cell receptor beta chains from one sample in a study of OX40 agonist ivuxolimab in advanced cancers. The repertoire was sequenced with immunoSEQ multiplex PCR; TCRdb's copy has only in-frame clones and lacks some. The table lists about 23,000 clones, about nine tenths of them singletons. Sample: CD4+ or CD8+ T cells sorted from blood, taken in a trial of the OX40 agonist ivuxolimab. Receptor source: an adult with an advanced solid tumor such as melanoma, head and neck, liver or kidney cancer. Each CDR3 is given with its conserved first and last residue. The order of the fields is clone size, J gene, V gene, D gene, CDR3 DNA, CDR3 protein. D genes are given only for firm matches. A row's size may be missing; if present it is once, few, many or a size class.

- TRBJ2-1 TRBV5-1 TRBD1 TGCGCCAGCAACTCCGCAGGGCAGGGGGATGAGCAGTTCTTC CASNSAGQGDEQFF
- TRBJ1-1 TRBV14 - TGTGCCAGCAGTCTCGTTCAGGGTTACACTGAAGCTTTCTTT CASSLVQGYTEAFF
- TRBJ1-2 TRBV5-1 - TGCGCCAGCAGCTTGGAATCACCTAACTATGGCTACACCTTC CASSLESPNYGYTF
few TRBJ2-1 TRBV27 TRBD1 TGTGCCAGCAGTTTCAGGACAGGGAGCAATGAGCAGTTCTTC CASSFRTGSNEQFF
few TRBJ2-7 TRBV4-1 - TGCGCCAGCAGCCAAGCACGCACGGACTACGAGCAGTACTTC CASSQARTDYEQYF
- TRBJ1-1 TRBV18 TRBD1 TGTGCCAGCTCGGACAGGGAAGCGACTGAAGCTTTCTTT CASSDREATEAFF
- TRBJ1-3 TRBV14 - TGTGCCAGCAGCCAAACAGGGTTCGGAAACACCATATATTTT CASSQTGFGNTIYF
few TRBJ1-6 TRBV6-6 TRBD1 TGTGCCAGCAGACCCTCGGACAGGGTCAATAATTCACCCCTCCACTTT CASRPSDRVNNSPLHF
- TRBJ2-3 TRBV5-6 TRBD2 TGTGCCAGCAGCTGGAGACTAGCAGTTAGCACAGATACGCAGTATTTT CASSWRLAVSTDTQYF
- TRBJ2-7 TRBV5-1 TRBD2 TGCGCCAGCAGCCCGGGACTAGCGCCCTACGAGCAGTACTTC CASSPGLAPYEQYF
- TRBJ2-1 TRBV7-2 - TGTGCCAGCAGCCAGAACCCGGGCTACAATGAGCAGTTCTTC CASSQNPGYNEQFF
- TRBJ1-5 TRBV19 - TGTGCCAGTCGGGAGTGGGGGGGGGAACAGCCCCAGCATTTT CASREWGGEQPQHF
- TRBJ2-7 TRBV19 - TGTGCCAGTAGTTTACAGGGATCCTACGAGCAGTACTTC CASSLQGSYEQYF
- TRBJ1-1 TRBV12-5 - TGTGCTAGTGGTTTGGTACGAGAATCCCTCCTGAACACTGAAGCTTTCTTT CASGLVRESLLNTEAFF
- TRBJ2-5 TRBV7-6 - TGTGCCAGCAGCTTACCTCAAGAGACCCAGTACTTC CASSLPQETQYF
- TRBJ1-3 TRBV11-2 - TGTGCCAGCAGCTTAGTTGGGACCCGATTCTCTGGAAACACCATATATTTT CASSLVGTRFSGNTIYF
- TRBJ1-2 TRBV7-9 - TGTGCCAGCAGCCCGGGATTCCAGAGCTATGGCTACACCTTC CASSPGFQSYGYTF
- TRBJ2-1 TRBV6-5 - TGTGCCAGCCGTGGGGCTACCCCCCCCTACAATGAGCAGTTCTTC CASRGATPPYNEQFF
- TRBJ1-2 TRBV19 - TGTGCCAGTAGTCCCAGAAGGGGGGATACAAACTATGGCTACACCTTC CASSPRRGDTNYGYTF
- TRBJ1-2 TRBV27 - TGTGCCAGCAGATTAAACCCTAACTATGGCTACACCTTC CASRLNPNYGYTF